Presented here are 15 T cell receptor beta chains from one specimen sequenced in a study of blood T cell repertoires in COVID-19. Clones were read by immunoSEQ multiplex PCR, and TCRdb kept only the in-frame ones, dropping some. The sample shows around 200,000 clones, about 90% of them seen only once. Sequencing input: peripheral blood. These TCRs come from a man in his forties or fifties with active or convalescent COVID-19.

V is TRBV5-6 and J is TRBJ2-5; 8 nucleotides align to TRBD1. The V gene end was trimmed by 1 base and the J gene end by 5 bases; junction bases not matched to a gene: 13. This CDR3 region has 17 residues. Germline V gives CDR1 SGHDT, CDR2 YYEEEE. CDR3 sequence: CASSLLGQEAPGETQYF. The CDR3 nucleotides are TGTGCCAGCAGCTTGTTGGGACAGGAGGCCCCGGGGGAGACCCAGTACTTC.

V gene TRBV12-3 or TRBV12-4 combines with J gene TRBJ1-1; the D gene is possibly TRBD1 (5 bases). V lost 5 bases and J 6 bases, leaving 13 bases between the germline ends. The CDR3 covers 13 residues. This CDR3 reads CASSLTWTSEAFF. The DNA of the CDR3 is TGTGCCAGCAGTCTTACCTGGACATCTGAAGCTTTCTTT.

The chain is built from TRBV11-3 and TRBJ2-3, with 7 positions matching TRBD2. This CDR3 is built from 14 residues. V was clipped by 5 bases and J by 7 bases; unmatched bases: 9. Germline-derived CDR1 and CDR2 are SGHNT and YENEEA. Written as DNA, the CDR3 is TGTGCCAGCAGCCCGCGGGGGTTCGCCCATACGCAGTATTTT. Residues: CASSPRGFAHTQYF. The full variable domain, with the rest looked up from reference TRBV11-3 and TRBJ2-3, is EAGVVQSPRYKIIEKKQPVAFWCNPISGHNTLYWYLQNLGQGPELLIRYENEEAVDDSQLPKDRFSAERLKGVDSTLKIQPAELGDSAVYLCASSPRGFAHTQYFGPGTRLTVL.

The V gene is TRBV3-1 (or the pseudogene TRBV3-2), the J gene TRBJ2-6, with TRBD1 as a possible D gene (5 bases). Germline V gene sequence: CDR1 LGHDT, CDR2 YNNKEL (reference sequence). The CDR3 sequence is 15 residues long. V lost 2 bases to trimming and J lost 4 bases, with 9 bases between them. The DNA for the CDR3 is TGTGCCAGCAGCCAAAGGGGAACGGGGGCCAACGTCCTGACTTTC. Its translation: CASSQRGTGANVLTF.

The chain is built from TRBV7-3 and TRBJ2-7; 12 bases align to TRBD2. There are 14 residues in the CDR3. Germline CDR1 reads SGHTA; CDR2 reads FQGTGA. V shed 3 bases and J 3 bases; nucleotides not matched to a gene: 0. As DNA, the CDR3 is TGTGCCAGCAGCTTGACTAGCGGGAGCTACGAGCAGTACTTC. As protein: CASSLTSGSYEQYF. The full variable domain, its missing parts supplied by reference TRBV7-3 and TRBJ2-7, is GAGVSQTPSNKVTEKGKYVELRCDPISGHTALYWYRQSLGQGPEFLIYFQGTGAADDSGLPNDRFFAVRPEGSVSTLKIQRTERGDSAVYLCASSLTSGSYEQYFGPGTRLTVT.

V gene TRBV2 combines with J gene TRBJ1-3, with 10 bases identical to TRBD1. Per the germline V gene, CDR1 is SNHLY and CDR2 is FYNNEI. Trimming removed 11 bases from V and 1 base from J; junction bases left unmatched: 2. This CDR3 is built from 13 residues. The CDR3 DNA sequence: TGTGCCGGGACAGGGGCTTCTGGAAACACCATATATTTT. It translates to CAGTGASGNTIYF.

The chain is built from TRBV15 and TRBJ1-1, with D perhaps TRBD1 (5 bases). V gave up 0 bases and J gave up 1 base, with 9 bases separating them. Germline lookup yields CDR1 LNHNV and CDR2 YYDKDF (reference sequence). The CDR3 covers 15 residues. The DNA for the CDR3 is TGTGCCACCAGCAGAGATGCGGGGGGGAACACTGAAGCTTTCTTT. Its protein product is CATSRDAGGNTEAFF.

CDR3 region: CASSQDSRQENTGELFF. The CDR3 nucleotides are TGCGCCAGCAGCCAAGATTCCCGACAGGAGAACACCGGGGAGCTGTTTTTT. This chain joins TRBV4-1 and TRBJ2-2; D perhaps matches TRBD1 (6 bases). V was cut by 0 bases and J by 1 base, with 12 bases left in between. This CDR3 region has 17 residues. Germline V CDR1 and CDR2: MGHRA, YSYEKL.

The genes are TRBV28 and TRBJ2-2, with 11 bases fitting TRBD2. Germline V gene lookup returns CDR1 MDHEN and CDR2 SYDVKM. The CDR3 extends over 18 amino acids. V lost 3 bases, J lost 5 bases, and 11 bases stayed unmatched. The CDR3 nucleotides read TGTGCCAGCAGTTTCACCCGTATAGCGGGAGGGTGGACCGGGGAGCTGTTTTTT. Encoded protein: CASSFTRIAGGWTGELFF.

This chain connects TRBV13 to TRBJ2-1; 8 nucleotides line up with TRBD2. In germline, CDR1 is PRHDT, CDR2 FYEKMQ (reference sequence). This CDR3 has 11 residues. Unmatched junction bases numbered 3, after V lost 4 bases and J lost 13 bases. CDR3 protein: CASSSGTSQFF. In DNA form, the CDR3 reads TGTGCCAGCAGCTCCGGGACTAGTCAGTTCTTC. Filled out from reference TRBV13 and TRBJ2-1, the complete variable domain reads AAGVIQSPRHLIKEKRETATLKCYPIPRHDTVYWYQQGPGQDPQFLISFYEKMQSDKGSIPDRFSAQQFSDYHSELNMSSLELGDSALYFCASSSGTSQFFGPGTRLTVL.

This chain joins TRBV27 and TRBJ2-6; no clear D. This CDR3 spans 14 amino acids. Trimming shortened V by 4 bases and J by 2 bases, and 6 bases separated the two germline ends. CDR1 is MNHEY and CDR2 is SMNVEV in the germline V gene (reference sequence). The CDR3 DNA follows: TGTGCCAGCAGTTCAGTCGCTGGGGCCAACGTCCTGACTTTC. It yields the protein CASSSVAGANVLTF.

The CDR3 DNA follows: TGCAGCGTTGTCGTTTTTCAAGAGACCCAGTACTTC. Residues: CSVVVFQETQYF. The chain uses TRBV29-1 and TRBJ2-5, with unresolved D. Germline V lookup: CDR1 SQVTM, CDR2 ANQGSEA. The CDR3 is made up of 12 amino acids. Trimming took off 4 bases at V and 2 bases at J, with 8 bases between the two ends.

The rearrangement links TRBV5-6 to TRBJ2-5; 13 bases fit TRBD2. The V and J ends lost 9 bases and 0 bases, in that order; junction bases with no gene match: 2. There are 14 residues in the CDR3. Germline assignment: CDR1 SGHDT and CDR2 YYEEEE. This CDR3 reads CATGLAGHQETQYF. The CDR3 DNA reads as TGTGCCACGGGACTAGCGGGACACCAAGAGACCCAGTACTTC.

The chain links TRBV27 to TRBJ2-3; the D gene is possibly TRBD1 (7 bases). CDR3 length: 14 residues. The germline V gene has CDR1 MNHEY and CDR2 SMNVEV (reference sequence). Trimming shortened V by 7 bases and J by 4 bases, and 15 bases separated the two germline ends. The CDR3 DNA follows: TGTGCCAGCACCCTCGGAGGGGGCTCAGATACGCAGTATTTT. It translates to CASTLGGGSDTQYF.

The rearrangement links TRBV27 to TRBJ2-7; 9 bases are shared with TRBD1. Per germline, CDR1 MNHEY and CDR2 SMNVEV (reference sequence). With V trimmed by 4 bases and J by 4 bases, 5 bases remained unmatched. The CDR3 sequence is 14 residues long. The DNA of the CDR3 is TGTGCCAGCAGTTCCAAGGACAGGGGTTACGAGCAGTACTTC. Translated, it gives CASSSKDRGYEQYF.